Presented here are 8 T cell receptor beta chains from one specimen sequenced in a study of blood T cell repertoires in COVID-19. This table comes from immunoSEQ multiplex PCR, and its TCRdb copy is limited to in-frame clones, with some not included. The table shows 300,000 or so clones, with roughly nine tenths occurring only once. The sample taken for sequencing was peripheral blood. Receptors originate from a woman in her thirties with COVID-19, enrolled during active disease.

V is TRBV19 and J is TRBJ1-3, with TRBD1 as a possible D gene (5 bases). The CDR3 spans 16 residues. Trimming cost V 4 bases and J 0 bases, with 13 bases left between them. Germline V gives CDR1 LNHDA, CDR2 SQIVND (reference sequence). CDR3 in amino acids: CASSTAGTGSGNTIYF. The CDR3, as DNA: TGTGCCAGTAGTACCGCCGGCACAGGCTCTGGAAACACCATATATTTT. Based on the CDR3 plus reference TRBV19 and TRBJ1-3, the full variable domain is DGGITQSPKYLFRKEGQNVTLSCEQNLNHDAMYWYRQDPGQGLRLIYYSQIVNDFQKGDIAEGYSVSREKKESFPLTVTSAQKNPTAFYLCASSTAGTGSGNTIYFGEGSWLTVV.

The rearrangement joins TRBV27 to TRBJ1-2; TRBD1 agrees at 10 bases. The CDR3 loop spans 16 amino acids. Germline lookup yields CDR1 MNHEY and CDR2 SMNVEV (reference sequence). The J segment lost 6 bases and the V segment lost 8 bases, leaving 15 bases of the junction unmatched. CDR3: CASGSGTGVSGDGYTF. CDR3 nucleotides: TGTGCCAGCGGTAGCGGGACAGGGGTATCCGGGGATGGCTACACCTTC.

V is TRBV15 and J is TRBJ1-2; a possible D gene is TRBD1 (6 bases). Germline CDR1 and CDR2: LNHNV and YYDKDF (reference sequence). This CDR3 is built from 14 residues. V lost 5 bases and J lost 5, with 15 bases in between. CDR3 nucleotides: TGTGCCACCAGCCCGGGGGGCGTAGGATATGGCTACACCTTC. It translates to CATSPGGVGYGYTF.

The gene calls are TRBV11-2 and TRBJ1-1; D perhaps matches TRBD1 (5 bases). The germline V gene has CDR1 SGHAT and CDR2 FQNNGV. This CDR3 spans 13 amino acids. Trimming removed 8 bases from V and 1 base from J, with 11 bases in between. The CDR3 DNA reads TGTGCCAGCGTTCAACAGGCGAACACTGAAGCTTTCTTT. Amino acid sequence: CASVQQANTEAFF.

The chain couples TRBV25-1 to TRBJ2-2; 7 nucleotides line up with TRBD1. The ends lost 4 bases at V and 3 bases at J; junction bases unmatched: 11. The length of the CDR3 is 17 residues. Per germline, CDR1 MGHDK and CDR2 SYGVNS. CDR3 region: CASSAPPGQTDTGELFF. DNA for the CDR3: TGTGCCAGCAGTGCTCCTCCGGGACAGACTGACACCGGGGAGCTGTTTTTT.

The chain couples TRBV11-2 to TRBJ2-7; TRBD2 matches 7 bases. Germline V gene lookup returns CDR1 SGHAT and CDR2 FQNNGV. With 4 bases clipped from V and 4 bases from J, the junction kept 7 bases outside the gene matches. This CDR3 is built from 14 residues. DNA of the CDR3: TGTGCCAGCAGCTGGGGGAGGGATCATTACGAGCAGTACTTC. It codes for CASSWGRDHYEQYF.

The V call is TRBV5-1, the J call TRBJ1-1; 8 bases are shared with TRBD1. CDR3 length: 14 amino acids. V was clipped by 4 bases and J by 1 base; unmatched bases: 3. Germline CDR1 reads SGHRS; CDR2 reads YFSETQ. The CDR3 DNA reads TGCGCCAGCAGCGCGGGACAGGCGAACACTGAAGCTTTCTTT. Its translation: CASSAGQANTEAFF.

CDR3 nucleotide sequence: TGCGCCAGCGGGGGGATACGGGAGCAGTACTTC. It codes for CASGGIREQYF. The rearrangement uses TRBV4-1 and TRBJ2-7; weak D call: TRBD2 (6 bases). CDR1 is MGHRA, CDR2 YSYEKL, per germline. The CDR3 covers 11 residues. V shed 8 bases and J shed 7 bases, with 12 bases lying between them.